A selection of T cell receptor beta chains follows, all from one sample in a study of T cell responses to AZD1222 COVID-19 vaccine. Here immunoSEQ multiplex PCR was the method, and the copy in TCRdb shows in-frame clones only, minus some. The sample records 150,000 to 200,000 clones, almost 90% being singletons. Sequencing used peripheral blood, obtained 28 days after the second AZD1222 dose. These receptors were obtained from an adult who received the AZD1222 COVID-19 vaccine. Each CDR3 is given with its conserved first and last residue. D genes are given only for firm matches. Part of the rows lack a size; the others show once, few, many or a class for expanded clones.

>TRBD1|TRBJ2-2|-|TRBV5-1
CASSLAQGAGELFF
TGCGCCAGCAGCTTGGCTCAGGGGGCCGGGGAGCTGTTTTTT
>-|TRBJ1-5|few|TRBV14
CASSQGPPQPRGPYSNQPQHF
TGTGCCAGCAGCCAGGGCCCCCCACAGCCTCGGGGGCCGTATAGCAATCAGCCCCAGCATTTT
>-|TRBJ2-2|once|TRBV5-1
CASSQGPNTGELFF
TGCGCCAGCAGTCAGGGCCCGAACACCGGGGAGCTGTTTTTT
>TRBD2|TRBJ2-1|-|TRBV5-1
CASSLGVRGDNEQFF
TGCGCCAGCAGCTTGGGTGTGCGGGGGGACAATGAGCAGTTCTTC
>-|TRBJ2-3|-|TRBV27
CASSHMFTDTQYF
TGTGCCAGCAGCCACATGTTCACAGATACGCAGTATTTT
>-|TRBJ2-7|-|TRBV28
CASSLLEGRSYEQYF
TGTGCCAGCAGTTTATTGGAGGGGAGGTCCTACGAGCAGTACTTC
>-|TRBJ1-3|-|TRBV5-1
CASSLESTSLGNTIYF
TGCGCCAGCAGCTTAGAGAGTACCTCTCTTGGAAACACCATATATTTT
>-|TRBJ2-3|once|TRBV28
CASSPTQGWGTDTQYF
TGTGCCAGCAGTCCCACCCAGGGGTGGGGCACAGATACGCAGTATTTT
>-|TRBJ2-6|-|TRBV9
CASNHRASSGANVLTF
TGTGCCAGCAATCATAGGGCCTCCTCTGGGGCCAACGTCCTGACTTTC
>TRBD1|TRBJ2-1|-|TRBV12-5
CASGLGQGVNDEQFF
TGTGCTAGTGGTTTGGGACAGGGGGTCAACGATGAGCAGTTCTTC
>-|TRBJ2-1|once|TRBV7-2
CASSRQSNEQFF
TGTGCCAGCAGCAGACAGAGCAATGAGCAGTTCTTC
>TRBD1|TRBJ1-3|-|TRBV6-5
CASRQGNSGNTIYF
TGTGCCAGCAGACAGGGGAACTCTGGAAACACCATATATTTT
>-|TRBJ1-2|-|TRBV5-1
CASSLGTSYGYTF
TGCGCCAGCAGCCTGGGAACATCCTATGGCTACACCTTC
>TRBD1|TRBJ2-2|few|TRBV5-1
CASSFRGRTAGELFF
TGCGCCAGCAGCTTCAGGGGGCGAACGGCCGGGGAGCTGTTTTTT
>-|TRBJ1-2|-|TRBV21-1
CASSKGQGKYGYTF
TGTGCCAGCAGCAAAGGGCAGGGCAAGTATGGCTACACCTTC
>-|TRBJ2-3|-|TRBV15
CATSGSSGTQYF
TGTGCCACCAGCGGCAGTAGTGGTACGCAGTATTTT
>TRBD2|TRBJ2-1|-|TRBV7-9
CASSSSLAGAAYNEQFF
TGTGCCAGCAGCTCCTCCTTAGCGGGTGCCGCCTACAATGAGCAGTTCTTC
>-|TRBJ2-3|-|TRBV7-2
CASSLGGRIINTQYF
TGTGCCAGCAGCTTAGGAGGGCGAATTATCAATACGCAGTATTTT
>TRBD1|TRBJ2-7|-|TRBV28
CASSYRDRGRHEQYF
TGTGCCAGCAGTTACCGGGACAGGGGGCGGCACGAGCAGTACTTC
>-|TRBJ1-3|-|TRBV10-3
CAIRIQGPGNTIYF
TGTGCCATCAGGATACAGGGCCCTGGAAACACCATATATTTT
>-|TRBJ2-2|-|TRBV12-3/TRBV12-4
CASSLLGTGELFF
TGTGCCAGCAGTTTACTGGGCACCGGGGAGCTGTTTTTT
>-|TRBJ1-1|-|TRBV2
CASSEGLDQAFF
TGTGCCAGCAGTGAAGGTCTAGATCAAGCTTTCTTT
>-|TRBJ1-5|-|TRBV19
CASSIGGQSNQPQHF
TGTGCCAGTAGTATCGGGGGGCAGAGCAATCAGCCCCAGCATTTT
>TRBD1|TRBJ2-7|-|TRBV7-9
CASSSTGTGGDEQYF
TGTGCCAGCAGCTCCACCGGGACAGGGGGCGATGAGCAGTACTTC
>TRBD2|TRBJ2-7|-|TRBV5-6
CASSLIGGASDEQYF
TGTGCCAGCAGCTTGATCGGGGGGGCCTCCGACGAGCAGTACTTC
>-|TRBJ1-2|-|TRBV11-1
CASKGPYGYTF
TGTGCCTCGAAGGGTCCCTATGGCTACACCTTC
>-|TRBJ2-7|-|TRBV19
CASSRTGYEQYF
TGTGCCAGTAGTCGTACAGGCTACGAGCAGTACTTC
>-|TRBJ2-7|-|TRBV28
CASRGVGPYEQYF
TGTGCCAGCAGAGGGGTGGGCCCCTACGAGCAGTACTTC
>-|TRBJ1-1|-|TRBV6-5
CASSPKQGREAFF
TGTGCCAGCAGTCCAAAGCAGGGCCGTGAAGCTTTCTTT
>-|TRBJ1-1|-|TRBV5-1
CASSLGAGNTEAFF
TGCGCCAGCAGCTTGGGAGCGGGGAACACTGAAGCTTTCTTT
>TRBD1|TRBJ1-2|few|TRBV3-1/TRBV3-2
CASSPQGGQDNVYGYTF
TGTGCCAGCAGCCCCCAGGGGGGACAGGACAATGTCTATGGCTACACCTTC
>-|TRBJ2-6|-|TRBV7-9
CASSLGAGGSGANVLTF
TGTGCCAGCAGCTTAGGGGCCGGGGGCTCTGGGGCCAACGTCCTGACTTTC
>TRBD1|TRBJ1-5|-|TRBV19
CASSIRQGVQPQHF
TGTGCCAGTAGTATAAGACAGGGGGTTCAGCCCCAGCATTTT
>TRBD1|TRBJ1-2|once|TRBV6-5
CASIPGGSYGYTF
TGTGCCAGCATCCCAGGGGGCAGCTATGGCTACACCTTC
>-|TRBJ2-6|-|TRBV15
CATSRVLSGANVLTF
TGTGCCACCAGCAGAGTCCTTTCGGGGGCCAACGTCCTGACTTTC
>-|TRBJ2-3|-|TRBV5-1
CASSPGFSTDTQYF
TGCGCCAGCAGCCCCGGGTTTAGCACAGATACGCAGTATTTT
>-|TRBJ2-5|-|TRBV2
CASSVKDQETQYF
TGTGCCAGCAGTGTAAAGGACCAAGAGACCCAGTACTTC
>-|TRBJ1-2|few|TRBV6-1
CASSEGTPYGYTF
TGTGCCAGCAGTGAAGGGACTCCCTATGGCTACACCTTC
>TRBD1|TRBJ2-7|-|TRBV11-2
CASSHAGQGAGEQYF
TGTGCCAGCAGTCACGCCGGACAGGGGGCTGGAGAGCAGTACTTC
>TRBD2|TRBJ2-3|-|TRBV5-4
CASSLPGKSGATSTDTQYF
TGTGCCAGCAGCTTGCCGGGGAAGAGCGGGGCCACTAGCACAGATACGCAGTATTTT
>-|TRBJ1-4|-|TRBV6-9
CASRQGRGGEKLFF
TGTGCCAGCAGACAGGGAAGGGGAGGGGAAAAACTGTTTTTT
>-|TRBJ2-2|-|TRBV19
CASSTGTNTGELFF
TGTGCCAGTAGTACAGGGACGAACACCGGGGAGCTGTTTTTT
>-|TRBJ1-1|-|TRBV29-1
CSVISGLNTEAFF
TGCAGCGTAATATCCGGGTTGAACACTGAAGCTTTCTTT
>TRBD1|TRBJ2-7|-|TRBV5-1
CASSWDRGDRGSYEQYF
TGCGCCAGCAGCTGGGACAGGGGGGACAGAGGGTCCTACGAGCAGTACTTC
>-|TRBJ1-2|-|TRBV9
CASSVGGNAGNSYGYTF
TGTGCCAGCAGCGTAGGGGGGAATGCAGGGAATTCCTATGGCTACACCTTC
>-|TRBJ1-2|-|TRBV14
CASSQDMRGYTF
TGTGCCAGCAGCCAAGATATGCGGGGCTACACCTTC
>TRBD1|TRBJ1-1|once|TRBV7-8
CASSLSPPGGTEAFF
TGTGCCAGCAGCCTTAGCCCTCCAGGGGGCACTGAAGCTTTCTTT
>TRBD2|TRBJ2-3|once|TRBV3-1/TRBV3-2
CASSQVVAGGDTQYF
TGTGCCAGCAGCCAAGTCGTAGCGGGGGGGGATACGCAGTATTTT
>TRBD1|TRBJ2-5|-|TRBV5-4
CASSGGQGRKETQYF
TGTGCCAGCAGCGGAGGACAGGGGCGAAAAGAGACCCAGTACTTC
>-|TRBJ1-1|-|TRBV3-1/TRBV3-2
CASSQGKARNTEAFF
TGTGCCAGCAGCCAAGGGAAGGCAAGGAACACTGAAGCTTTCTTT
>TRBD1|TRBJ2-2|-|TRBV6-5
CASRLDRDTGELFF
TGTGCCAGCAGGTTGGACAGGGACACCGGGGAGCTGTTTTTT
>TRBD2|TRBJ2-5|-|TRBV5-1
CASSGRIGGVAGGLETQYF
TGCGCCAGCAGCGGCCGGATTGGAGGTGTAGCGGGGGGCCTGGAGACCCAGTACTTC
>-|TRBJ2-7|-|TRBV6-5
CASSYSKVVSHEQYF
TGTGCCAGCAGTTACTCGAAAGTGGTATCCCACGAGCAGTACTTC